What follows are 28 T cell receptor beta chains derived from one specimen sequenced in a study of TIL therapy for anti-PD-1-resistant metastatic lung cancer (dated by TCRdb to the early 2020s). The immunoSEQ v3 hsTCRB kit was used to amplify TCR beta CDR3 regions from genomic DNA through bias-controlled multiplex PCR. TCRdb carries this immuneACCESS record with in-frame sequences only. Its versions omit some clonotypes, under half of them owing to an unresolved V gene in the studies checked, with the rest unexplained. The table for this sample lists roughly 6,000 clones; about 66% of them were counted only once. The top ten clones comprise under 20% of the sample. The sample's time point label, decoded: pre-treatment sample, taken before nivolumab and TIL therapy. The baseline tumor samples were excised metastases, mostly pleural nodules or supraclavicular lymph nodes, taken from the same resection that was used to grow TIL.

This specimen was tumor tissue, taken at baseline. These receptors all stem from a person aged 25 to 80 with non-small cell lung cancer.

This clone turned up a few times. This chain links TRBV19 with TRBJ1-5, with D unclear. CDR1 and CDR2 from the germline V gene are LNHDA and SQIVND (reference sequence). V was shortened by 0 bases and J by 5 bases, with 8 bases between the two germline ends. CDR3 length: 14 residues. The CDR3 spells CASSIEGSHQPQHF. The CDR3 DNA is TGTGCCAGTAGTATAGAGGGCAGCCATCAGCCCCAGCATTTT.

The rearrangement links TRBV10-3 to TRBJ1-6, with TRBD1 matching 8 bases. This CDR3 comprises 16 residues. J lost 7 bases, V lost 2 bases, and 7 bases had no gene match. Germline values: CDR1 ENHRY, CDR2 SYGVKD. DNA of the CDR3: TGTGCCATCAGTGAGCACCGGACAGGGAAGAATTCACCCCTCCACTTT. Its protein product is CAISEHRTGKNSPLHF.

This clone was counted a few times. DNA of the CDR3: TGCGCCAGCAGCACGGGGACTGCAAAAGGTGAGCAGTTCTTC. Protein product: CASSTGTAKGEQFF. This chain connects TRBV5-1 to TRBJ2-1, with a possible D match to TRBD2 (6 bases). Germline-derived CDR1 and CDR2 are SGHRS and YFSETQ. Trimming stripped 4 bases from V and 9 bases from J, with 17 bases between. The CDR3 sequence is 14 residues long.

Only a few counts were recorded for this clone. This chain joins TRBV7-9 and TRBJ1-5; 8 positions agree with TRBD1. Germline CDR1 SEHNR, CDR2 FQNEAQ (reference sequence). Losses at the gene ends were 3 bases for V and 4 bases for J; bases not matched to a gene: 5. This CDR3 has 15 amino acids. In DNA form, the CDR3 reads TGTGCCAGCAGCTTTGGGCAGGGGGCTAATCAGCCCCAGCATTTT. It specifies CASSFGQGANQPQHF.

The J gene is TRBJ1-1, the V gene TRBV29-1; 7 nucleotides match TRBD1. The V gene's germline CDR1 is SQVTM and CDR2 ANQGSEA. With V trimmed by 4 bases and J by 1 base, 3 bases remained unmatched. The CDR3 loop spans 13 amino acids. This CDR3 is CSVARQGNTEAFF. The DNA for the CDR3 is TGCAGCGTTGCCCGACAGGGGAACACTGAAGCTTTCTTT.

J is TRBJ2-1 and V is TRBV18; the match to TRBD2 covers 9 bases. After removal of 2 bases from V and 5 bases from J, the junction contained 7 bases not matched to a gene. CDR1 and CDR2 (germline): KGHSH, LQKENI. The CDR3 is 16 amino acids. The CDR3 nucleotides read TGTGCCAGCTCACCATTGCGGGAGGGCCTGAACAATGAGCAGTTCTTC. It encodes CASSPLREGLNNEQFF.

This clone was found a few times. J is TRBJ2-5 and V is TRBV5-1; weak D call: TRBD1 (5 bases). The V end was cut by 0 bases, the J end by 1 base, with 7 bases between. The CDR3 has 14 amino acids. Germline V CDR1 and CDR2: SGHRS, YFSETQ. CDR3 DNA sequence: TGCGCCAGCAGCTTGGGGGGCGCCCAAGAGACCCAGTACTTC. Its translation: CASSLGGAQETQYF.

This clone has more than one count but fewer than ten. The chain couples TRBV6-5 to TRBJ1-6; D perhaps matches TRBD1 (5 bases). V lost 1 base and J lost 9, with 13 bases in between. The CDR3 length is 15 residues. Germline assignment: CDR1 MNHEY and CDR2 SVGAGI. The CDR3 nucleotides read TGTGCCAGCAGTTACTTAGGGCCTGGGGGTTCACCCCTCCACTTT. Residues: CASSYLGPGGSPLHF.

This clone ranks as hyperexpanded. V and J are TRBV6-1 and TRBJ2-7, with 9 nucleotides matching TRBD2. The J segment lost 4 bases and the V segment lost 1 base, leaving 2 bases of the junction unmatched. Germline CDR1 reads MNHNS; CDR2 reads SASEGT. The CDR3 is 14 amino acids. CDR3 in amino acids: CASSEGLAGYEQYF. The CDR3 DNA follows: TGTGCCAGCAGTGAAGGGCTAGCGGGATACGAGCAGTACTTC.

V gene TRBV25-1 combines with J gene TRBJ2-7, with 7 bases lining up with TRBD1. Germline V CDR1 and CDR2: MGHDK, SYGVNS. After removal of 0 bases from V and 3 bases from J, the junction contained 2 bases not matched to a gene. The CDR3 runs 14 residues. CDR3 region: CASSEYGTVYEQYF. CDR3 in DNA: TGTGCCAGCAGTGAATACGGGACAGTCTACGAGCAGTACTTC.

The CDR3 is CASSVVEGRTDTQYF. DNA for the CDR3: TGTGCCAGCAGCGTAGTAGAGGGGCGCACAGATACGCAGTATTTT. The chain carries TRBV9 and TRBJ2-3; D is perhaps TRBD1 or TRBD2 (5 bases each). Trimming cost V 0 bases and J 1 base, with 9 bases left between them. The CDR3 loop spans 15 amino acids. Germline V CDR1 and CDR2: SGDLS, YYNGEE.

In this sample, this clone turned up once. The chain combines TRBV6-5 with TRBJ1-1; 10 bases are a match to TRBD1. In germline, CDR1 is MNHEY, CDR2 SVGAGI. Trimming took 7 bases from V and 6 from J; bases not matched to a gene: 8. The CDR3 loop spans 14 amino acids. CDR3 nucleotides: TGTGCCAGCACCGAAACTGACAGGGGGCCTGAAGCTTTCTTT. This translates into CASTETDRGPEAFF.

V usage is TRBV1 and J usage is TRBJ1-5. TRBV1 is annotated as a pseudogene. This CDR3 comprises 18 residues. CDR3 DNA: TGCACCAGCAGCCAGAGATCAGGGAAAGGCCGGGAAAATCAGCCCCAGCATTTT. Encoded protein: CTSSQRSGKGRENQPQHF.

This chain connects TRBV5-4 to TRBJ2-1, with 8 bases lining up with TRBD1. After removal of 3 bases from V and 5 bases from J, the junction contained 10 bases not matched to a gene. Germline assignment: CDR1 SGHNT and CDR2 YYREEE (reference sequence). The CDR3 has 16 amino acids. Here the CDR3 DNA reads TGTGCCAGCAGCTCATTCAGGGGGCAGTTGGACAATGAGCAGTTCTTC. Its protein product is CASSSFRGQLDNEQFF.

The V and J genes are TRBV18 and TRBJ2-3; 10 nucleotides align to TRBD1. The V segment lost 6 bases and the J segment 9 bases; nucleotides outside the gene matches: 15. CDR1 is KGHSH, CDR2 LQKENI, per germline. The CDR3 has 16 amino acids. For the CDR3, the DNA is TGTGCCAGCTCGGCGAGGGACGGTCGGGGACAGGGGACGCAGTATTTT. The encoded protein is CASSARDGRGQGTQYF.

The chain carries TRBV7-3 and TRBJ2-7; 11 bases map to TRBD1. With V trimmed by 5 bases and J by 4 bases, 16 bases remained unmatched. The CDR3 loop spans 18 amino acids. Germline values: CDR1 SGHTA, CDR2 FQGTGA. CDR3 sequence: CASSPQDSDRGRRYEQYV. The CDR3 nucleotides are TGTGCCAGCAGCCCGCAGGACTCGGACAGGGGGCGCAGGTACGAGCAGTACGTC.

The chain has TRBV5-1 and TRBJ1-1; D remains unclear. Trimming shortened V by 1 base and J by 0 bases, and 10 bases separated the two germline ends. The V gene's germline CDR1 is SGHRS and CDR2 YFSETQ. This CDR3 is 15 amino acids long. CDR3 loop: CASSLRRSLNTEAFF. The CDR3 nucleotides read TGCGCCAGCAGCTTGAGGCGCAGCTTGAACACTGAAGCTTTCTTT.

This chain links TRBV5-1 with TRBJ2-5; 8 positions agree with TRBD2. CDR3 length: 15 residues. Trimming cost V 0 bases and J 0 bases; bases outside gene matches: 1. Germline V gene lookup returns CDR1 SGHRS and CDR2 YFSETQ. The CDR3 bases are TGCGCCAGCAGCTTGGTTAGCGGGGACCAAGAGACCCAGTACTTC. This gives the protein CASSLVSGDQETQYF.

The J gene is TRBJ1-1, the V gene TRBV2; D call uncertain. CDR3 length: 14 residues. Trimming removed 8 bases at V and 0 bases at J, with 13 bases between. CDR1 is SNHLY, CDR2 FYNNEI, per germline. This CDR3 reads CASLLEGLNTEAFF. CDR3 DNA sequence: TGTGCCAGCCTGTTGGAGGGTCTGAACACTGAAGCTTTCTTT.

The chain joins TRBV12-3 or TRBV12-4 to TRBJ2-3; a weak D match, TRBD1 (6 bases). V was clipped by 1 base and J by 6 bases, with 8 bases between them. The CDR3 contains 13 residues. The CDR3 protein is CASSLGQADTQYF. Written as DNA, the CDR3 is TGTGCCAGCAGTTTAGGACAGGCGGATACGCAGTATTTT.

The chain is built from TRBV6-4 and TRBJ2-2; perhaps TRBD1 as D (5 bases). The CDR3 runs 16 residues. Trimming removed 7 bases from V and 2 bases from J, with 17 bases in between. Germline V gives CDR1 MRHNA, CDR2 SNTAGT. The CDR3 region has the DNA TGTGCCAGCACCAGTCGATTGCAGGGTAACACCGGGGAGCTGTTTTTT. It yields the protein CASTSRLQGNTGELFF.

This clone was observed a single time. The rearrangement links TRBV18 to TRBJ1-4; 11 bases match TRBD1. The ends lost 6 bases at V and 7 bases at J; junction bases unmatched: 10. This CDR3 comprises 16 residues. Germline V gene sequence: CDR1 KGHSH, CDR2 LQKENI. DNA for the CDR3: TGTGCCAGCTCTCGAGACAGGACAGGGGGCGGTGAAAAACTGTTTTTT. Amino acids: CASSRDRTGGGEKLFF.

The chain's CDR3 is CASGLSQGASNSPLHF. CDR3 nucleotides: TGTGCTAGTGGTTTGTCACAGGGGGCGAGTAATTCACCCCTCCACTTT. This sequence joins TRBV12-5 and TRBJ1-6, with TRBD1 matching over 9 bases. The CDR3 is 16 amino acids. Germline V CDR1 and CDR2: LGHNT, FRNRAP. V shed 2 bases, J shed 6 bases, and the junction held 5 bases outside the gene matches.

The chain carries TRBV6-5 and TRBJ1-2; D remains ambiguous. The CDR3 has 13 amino acids. V lost 5 bases, J lost 6 bases, and 13 bases lay in between. CDR1 and CDR2 (germline): MNHEY, SVGAGI. In DNA, the CDR3 is TGTGCCAGCAGTCTGACAAATAGCAATGGCTACACCTTC. Translated: CASSLTNSNGYTF.

This clone was found a few times. The chain joins TRBV5-1 to TRBJ2-5; 7 bases map to TRBD2. J lost 5 bases, V lost 1 base, and 5 bases had no gene match. Germline V gene lookup returns CDR1 SGHRS and CDR2 YFSETQ. This CDR3 has 14 residues. The CDR3 here is CASSLIVGGETQYF. DNA for the CDR3: TGCGCCAGCAGCTTGATTGTGGGGGGGGAGACCCAGTACTTC.

The chain uses TRBV30 and TRBJ1-3, with 7 positions matching TRBD1. The length of the CDR3 is 15 residues. Germline assignment: CDR1 GTSNPN and CDR2 SVGIG (reference sequence). The V segment lost 0 bases and the J segment 8 bases; nucleotides outside the gene matches: 10. CDR3 sequence (DNA): TGTGCCTGGAGTGTCCCCCGAAGGGGGCAGGACACCATATATTTT. Translated: CAWSVPRRGQDTIYF.

Concerning this clone itself: The junction departs from germline at one end; a sequencing error may be responsible. The V gene is TRBV19, the J gene TRBJ2-2; D is uncertain. CDR3 length equals 16 residues. CDR1 is LNHDA, CDR2 SQIVND, per germline (reference sequence). The CDR3 nucleotides are TGTGCCAGTAGTATAGGGGCCAGATCGAACATCGGGGAGCTGTTTTTT. Amino acid sequence: CASSIGARSNIGELFF.

By its share, this clone is medium-sized (0.01 to 0.1%). The CDR3 protein is CASSPLSNTEAFF. The CDR3, as DNA: TGTGCCAGCAGCCCCTTATCGAACACTGAAGCTTTCTTT. The J gene is TRBJ1-1, the V gene TRBV7-3; D gene ambiguous. Germline loops: CDR1 SGHTA, CDR2 FQGTGA. The CDR3 loop spans 13 amino acids. The V end lost 5 bases, the J end lost 1 base, and 8 bases lay between the germline ends.